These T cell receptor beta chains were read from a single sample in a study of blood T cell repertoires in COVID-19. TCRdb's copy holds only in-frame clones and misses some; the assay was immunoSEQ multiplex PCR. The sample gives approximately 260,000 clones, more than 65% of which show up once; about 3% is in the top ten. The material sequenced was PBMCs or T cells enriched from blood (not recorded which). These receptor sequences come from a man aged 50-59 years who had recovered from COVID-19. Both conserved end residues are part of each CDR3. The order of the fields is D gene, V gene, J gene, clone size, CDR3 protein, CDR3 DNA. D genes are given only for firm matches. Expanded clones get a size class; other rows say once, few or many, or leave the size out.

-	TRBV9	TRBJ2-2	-	CASSVFRGNTGELFF	TGTGCCAGCAGCGTATTCAGGGGCAACACCGGGGAGCTGTTTTTT
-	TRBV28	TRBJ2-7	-	CASSVDRNYEQYF	TGTGCCAGCAGCGTTGACAGGAACTACGAGCAGTACTTC
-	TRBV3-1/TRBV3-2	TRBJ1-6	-	CASSPQMVNNNSPLHF	TGTGCCAGCAGCCCGCAGATGGTGAACAATAATTCACCCCTCCACTTT
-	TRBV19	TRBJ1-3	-	CASSIQGLAGNTIYF	TGTGCCAGTAGTATCCAGGGGCTAGCTGGAAACACCATATATTTT
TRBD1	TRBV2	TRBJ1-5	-	CASRLQGASQPQHF	TGTGCCAGCAGACTTCAGGGGGCGAGTCAGCCCCAGCATTTT
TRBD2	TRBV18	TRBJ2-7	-	CASSPRPASGRGEQYF	TGTGCCAGCTCACCACGCCCGGCTAGCGGGAGGGGGGAGCAGTACTTC
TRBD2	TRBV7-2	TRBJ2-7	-	CASSLGGLAGETYEQYF	TGTGCCAGCAGCTTAGGGGGACTAGCGGGGGAAACCTACGAGCAGTACTTC
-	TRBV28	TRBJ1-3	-	CASLEGGYGNTIYF	TGTGCCAGCCTTGAGGGAGGGTACGGAAACACCATATATTTT
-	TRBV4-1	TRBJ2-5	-	CASSQAGSRGETQYF	TGCGCCAGCAGCCAGGCCGGGTCCCGGGGGGAGACCCAGTACTTC
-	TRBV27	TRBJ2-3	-	CASSLPPGGSSTDTQYF	TGTGCCAGCAGTTTACCACCCGGGGGTAGTAGCACAGATACGCAGTATTTT
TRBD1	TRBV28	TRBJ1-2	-	CAGKGGDYGYTF	TGTGCCGGGAAAGGGGGCGACTATGGCTACACCTTC
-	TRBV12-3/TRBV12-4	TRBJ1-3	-	CASKQRNGNTIYF	TGTGCCAGCAAACAACGTAACGGAAACACCATATATTTT
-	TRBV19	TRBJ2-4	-	CASSTPGSNIQYF	TGTGCCAGTAGCACACCGGGATCAAACATTCAGTACTTC
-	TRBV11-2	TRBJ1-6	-	CASSLDQLWGGDSPLHF	TGTGCCAGCAGCTTAGATCAACTATGGGGAGGAGATTCACCCCTCCACTTT
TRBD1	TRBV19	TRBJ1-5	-	CAATGQFNQPQHF	TGTGCAGCCACGGGACAGTTCAATCAGCCCCAGCATTTT
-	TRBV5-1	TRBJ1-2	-	CASSLDRARYGYTF	TGCGCCAGCAGCTTGGACAGGGCTCGCTATGGCTACACCTTC
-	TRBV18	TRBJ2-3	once	CASSPYPGTDTQYF	TGTGCCAGCTCACCATACCCAGGCACAGATACGCAGTATTTT
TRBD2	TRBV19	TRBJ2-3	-	CASSKTSGTDTQYF	TGTGCCAGTAGCAAGACTAGCGGCACAGATACGCAGTATTTT
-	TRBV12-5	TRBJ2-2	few	CASGLVLGAGNTGELFF	TGTGCTAGTGGTTTAGTCCTTGGGGCAGGAAACACCGGGGAGCTGTTTTTT
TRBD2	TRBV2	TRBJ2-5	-	CASKKGTSGRETQYF	TGTGCCAGCAAAAAAGGCACTAGCGGGAGGGAGACCCAGTACTTC
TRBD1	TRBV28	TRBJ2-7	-	CASSLFVGSGQGLSYEQYF	TGTGCCAGCAGTTTATTCGTCGGGTCGGGACAGGGGCTTTCCTACGAGCAGTACTTC
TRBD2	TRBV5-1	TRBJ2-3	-	CASSFLAGAGVDTQYF	TGCGCCAGCAGCTTCCTAGCGGGGGCGGGTGTGGATACGCAGTATTTT
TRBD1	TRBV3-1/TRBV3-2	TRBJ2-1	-	CASSQGRTGVNEQFF	TGTGCCAGCAGCCAAGGGAGGACAGGGGTCAATGAGCAGTTCTTC
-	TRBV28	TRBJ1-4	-	CASRPAGTTNEKLFF	TGTGCCAGCAGACCGGCAGGGACAACTAATGAAAAACTGTTTTTT